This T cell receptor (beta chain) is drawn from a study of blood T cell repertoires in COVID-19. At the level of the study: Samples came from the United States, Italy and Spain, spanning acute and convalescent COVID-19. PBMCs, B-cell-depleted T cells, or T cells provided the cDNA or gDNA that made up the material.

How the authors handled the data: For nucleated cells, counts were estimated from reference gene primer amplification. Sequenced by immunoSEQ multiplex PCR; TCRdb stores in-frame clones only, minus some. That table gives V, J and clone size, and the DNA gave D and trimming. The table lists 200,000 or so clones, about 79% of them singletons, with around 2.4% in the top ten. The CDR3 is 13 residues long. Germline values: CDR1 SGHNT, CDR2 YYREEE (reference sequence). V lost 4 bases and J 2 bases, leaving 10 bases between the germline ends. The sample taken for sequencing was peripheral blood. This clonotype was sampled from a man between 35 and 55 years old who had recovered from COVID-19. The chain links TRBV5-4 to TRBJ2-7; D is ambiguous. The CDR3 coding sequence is TGTGCCAGCAGCGTGGACGAGGCCTACGAGCAGTACTTC. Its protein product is CASSVDEAYEQYF.